This TCR beta chain was sequenced in a study of blood T cell repertoires in COVID-19 (dated by TCRdb to about 2020). About the full investigation: Samples from collaborators originated in the United States, Italy and Spain and spanned both the acute and convalescent phases of COVID-19. The prospective study material was composed of cDNA or gDNA derived from T cells, B-cell-depleted T cells, or PBMCs. Nearly every sample came with metadata listing a de-identified subject ID, COVID-19 status, age in years and sex. The samples were drawn from the first 160 participants of the ongoing ImmuneRACE study and from 1,200 or so subjects provided by 6 global collaborators. The dataset comprised deeply sampled blood TCRbeta repertoires from subjects exposed to, actively infected with, or recovered from COVID-19. Where available, HLA class I and class II types were taken from metadata supplied by the sample provider and were not determined by assay-based typing. The repertoires were made available in a free public database intended to serve as a resource for research on the immune response to SARS-CoV-2.

TCRbeta CDR3 regions were amplified from genomic DNA by means of the immunoSEQ Assay, a bias-controlled multiplex PCR. From the authors' description of their analysis: The number of nucleated cells in each sample was estimated by amplification of reference gene primers within the assay. Sequence reads were collapsed and filtered to measure the absolute abundance of every unique TCRbeta CDR3 rearrangement. For each sample, productive Simpson clonality was calculated as the square root of Simpson's diversity index across productive rearrangements. TCRdb obtained this table from immuneACCESS and retained in-frame rearrangements with V and J assigned. These tables miss some clones; where compared with another copy, unresolved V genes account for less than half of the shortfall, and the remainder is unexplained. V and J calls plus clone size are reproduced from that table; the DNA served to infer D and trimming. Counted in this sample were about 160,000 clones; 80% of them appeared once. In total, the top ten clones hold about 3.7% of the sample.

Results and caveats for the whole study, not just this receptor: The amount of clinical and demographic metadata varied by source and participant and was provided uncurated.

Taken from the germline V gene, the CDR1 and CDR2 loops are SGHDN and FVKESK. The cysteine opens and the phenylalanine closes a CDR3 of 16 amino acids. Just the 48-base CDR3 DNA is kept, in frame starting at base 1. Ends trimmed: V by 1 base, J by 4 bases; bases unmatched to a gene: 7. As to this clone: Its antigen specificity is not known. No much larger clone exists at a distance of one base, and base qualities are not known.

In the prospective study, participants were roughly 18 to 100 years old, resided in fewer than 25 geographic areas of the United States, and were enrolled through a virtual design. In the prospective study, participants were assigned to cohorts based on the clinical history participants reported in a screening survey and a study questionnaire. Recovered participants in ImmuneRACE Cohort 3 were defined as having two consecutive negative NP/OP PCR tests, clearance from a healthcare professional, or resolution of symptoms. In the prospective study, whole blood, serum and a nasopharyngeal or oropharyngeal swab were collected from each participant by mobile phlebotomists. Prospective study participants could optionally give additional blood draws and questionnaires over an approximately 2-month period. Before DNA extraction, prospective study blood samples were shipped either frozen or at room temperature.

The receptor was derived from a woman aged 60-75 years who had recovered from COVID-19. The sample was PBMCs or T cells enriched from blood (not recorded which). This chain joins TRBV14 to TRBJ2-1; 7 junctional bases match TRBD2. Here the CDR3 is given as CASSQAGGTEYNEQFF. At the DNA level, the sequence is TGTGCCAGCAGCCAAGCCGGGGGGACCGAGTACAATGAGCAGTTCTTC.